The 5 T cell receptor beta chains listed next were all sequenced from one sample in a study of shared clonotypes between healthy human individuals (dated by TCRdb to 2019 to 2021). The method behind the library was the immunoSEQ multiplex PCR assay. TCRdb provides this immuneACCESS table in a form limited to in-frame rearrangements. Some clones are lacking; in checked studies, under half of them reflect an unresolved V gene, and why the rest are absent is not known. In this sample the table shows hundreds of thousands of clones, roughly 95% of which occur a single time. Together, the top ten hold approximately 0.12% of the sample. CD8 naive samples were obtained by positive selection for CCR7 among CD45RO-negative cells, yielding a CD45RA+CCR7+ population from which TemRA cells were excluded. Sample: naive CD8+ T cells sorted from blood. This sample's cell subset or site label indicates: CD45RA+CCR7+. These receptors were taken from a woman aged 25 to 39 in good health.

The genes are TRBV27 and TRBJ1-3; D remains unclear. V was pared by 3 bases and J by 4 bases, with 13 bases between. There are 15 residues in the CDR3. The germline V gene has CDR1 MNHEY and CDR2 SMNVEV (reference sequence). CDR3 amino acids: CASSLAPIAGNTIYF. In DNA, the CDR3 is TGTGCCAGCAGTTTGGCCCCCATTGCGGGAAACACCATATATTTT.

This clone was recorded once. The rearrangement links TRBV27 to TRBJ2-1; D gene ambiguous. Germline lookup yields CDR1 MNHEY and CDR2 SMNVEV (reference sequence). Trimming took 5 bases from V and 5 from J, leaving 16 bases between them. There are 15 residues in the CDR3. The CDR3 protein is CASSPSVGGNNEQFF. CDR3 sequence (DNA): TGTGCCAGCAGTCCCTCCGTCGGTGGCAACAATGAGCAGTTCTTC.

The chain links TRBV7-8 to TRBJ2-1; no reliable D call. CDR3 length: 14 residues. Germline lookup yields CDR1 SGHVS and CDR2 FQNEAQ. V was trimmed by 5 bases and J by 8 bases, leaving 16 bases between them. CDR3 in DNA: TGTGCCAGCAGCGCGGACGGCGGTTCACATGAGCAGTTCTTC. It codes for CASSADGGSHEQFF.

The chain is built from TRBV19 and TRBJ2-3; 7 nucleotides match TRBD2. Germline lookup yields CDR1 LNHDA and CDR2 SQIVND (reference sequence). V lost 7 bases, J lost 0 bases, and 10 bases stayed unmatched. The CDR3 has 16 amino acids. CDR3 sequence reads: CASTQAGLTSTDTQYF. For the CDR3, the DNA is TGTGCCAGTACCCAAGCGGGACTAACTAGCACAGATACGCAGTATTTT. The full variable domain, in which reference TRBV19 and TRBJ2-3 provide the parts outside the CDR3, is DGGITQSPKYLFRKEGQNVTLSCEQNLNHDAMYWYRQDPGQGLRLIYYSQIVNDFQKGDIAEGYSVSREKKESFPLTVTSAQKNPTAFYLCASTQAGLTSTDTQYFGPGTRLTVL.

The chain combines TRBV6-5 with TRBJ1-5; D perhaps matches TRBD1 (5 bases). This CDR3 has 14 amino acids. CDR1 and CDR2 from the germline V gene are MNHEY and SVGAGI. Trimming removed 2 bases at V and 5 bases at J, with 10 bases between. CDR3 amino acids: CASSYGQGYQPQHF. The CDR3 region has the DNA TGTGCCAGCAGTTACGGGCAGGGATATCAGCCCCAGCATTTT.